This T cell receptor (beta chain) was profiled in a study of human T cells and chemical hapten exposure. Study-wide context: Once 0.01% DPC had been applied to the upper back by patch test, readings were taken at 6 days. Small pooled library volume differences mainly caused per-sample TCR yield variation.

TCRdb reprocessed the RACE reads via MiXCR and lists one record per CDR3 protein. The sample has fewer than 100,000 distinct CDR3 sequences, 7.5% to 10% seen once. Documented time point: patch test 2, 6 weeks after DPC sensitization. Treatment given: therapeutic diphenylcyclopropenone sensitization with weekly scalp DPC. The drawing of blood occurred before each patch test was applied. V lost 3 bases to trimming and J lost 1 base, with 7 bases between them. This CDR3 region has 14 residues. The germline V gene has CDR1 MGHDK and CDR2 SYGVNS. This clonotype occurred many times. Sequencing was performed on whole blood, taken in connection with sensitization to the hapten diphenylcyclopropenone (DPC). This receptor was identified in a woman aged 40 to 50 with alopecia areata. Some clones in this sample may be carry-over from other donors' samples. The chain links TRBV25-1 to TRBJ2-4; unclear D gene. The DNA for the CDR3 is TGTGCCAGCAGTGATTATGGGGCCAAAAACATTCAGTACTTC. Its translation: CASSDYGAKNIQYF.